The 29 T cell receptor beta chains given below trace back to one sample, sequenced in a study of regulatory T cells in long-lasting Graves disease. Time point: persistent/refractory GD, antithyroid drugs over 5 years with positive TRAb. PBMC RNA served as the TCR library source. The TCR beta library used iRepertoire HTBI primers with Arm-PCR amplification of CDR3. TCRdb passed the multiplex PCR reads through MiXCR, listing each CDR3 protein once. The repertoire holds 400,000 to 500,000 distinct CDR3 sequences, with around 20% as singletons. Sample: peripheral blood mononuclear cells (PBMCs), taken when the disease was refractory, from a patient treated with antithyroid drugs. The receptors here all came from a female donor with Graves disease.

This chain connects TRBV11-2 to TRBJ1-2; D may be TRBD1 (5 bases). The germline gives CDR1 SGHAT, CDR2 FQNNGV. V lost 4 bases to trimming and J lost 4 bases, with 13 bases between them. The length of the CDR3 is 14 residues. The CDR3 protein is CASSSTGPGYGYTF. For the CDR3, the DNA is TGTGCCAGCAGCTCAACAGGCCCGGGCTATGGCTACACCTTC.

Of note for this clonotype: A much larger clone differs from this one at a single base, so this may be a read error. Without the conserved terminal phenylalanine or tryptophan, this CDR3 likely stems from a read error. The V gene is TRBV27, the J gene TRBJ1-1; no clear D gene. With 3 bases removed from V and 1 base from J, the gap between germline ends came to 9 bases. The length of the CDR3 is 14 residues. Germline V gene lookup returns CDR1 MNHEY and CDR2 SMNVEV (reference sequence). The CDR3 nucleotides are TGTGCCAGCAGTTTGTCTGGGGAGAACACTGAAGCTTTCTCT. This codes for CASSLSGENTEAFS.

This clonotype was seen a single time. This chain uses TRBV28 with TRBJ2-5; TRBD1 matches 9 bases. Germline CDR1 reads MDHEN; CDR2 reads SYDVKM. The CDR3 is 16 residues long. The J segment lost 4 bases and the V segment lost 7 bases, leaving 13 bases of the junction unmatched. Written as DNA, the CDR3 is TGTGCCAGCAATGATAGGGGGACAGGGAATGGAGAGACCCAGTACTTC. It yields the protein CASNDRGTGNGETQYF.

The rearrangement joins TRBV20-1 to TRBJ2-1; 7 positions agree with TRBD1. V dropped 4 bases and J dropped 3; count of bases not matched to a gene: 3. The CDR3 is 13 amino acids. CDR1 and CDR2 from the germline V gene are DFQATT and SNEGSKA (reference sequence). The CDR3 loop is CSAMHRGYNEQFF. The DNA of the CDR3 is TGCAGTGCTATGCACAGGGGCTACAATGAGCAGTTCTTC.

The genes are TRBV10-3 and TRBJ1-4; 8 bases are a match to TRBD1. The CDR3 consists of 16 residues. V was clipped by 0 bases and J by 8 bases; unmatched bases: 8. The germline CDR1 and CDR2 sequences are ENHRY and SYGVKD. The CDR3 DNA reads as TGTGCCATCAGTGAGTCAGCGGACAGGGAAGGCGAAAAACTGTTTTTT. Translating gives CAISESADREGEKLFF.

The gene calls are TRBV28 and TRBJ2-1; 12 nucleotides align to TRBD2. Looked up from germline, CDR1 is MDHEN and CDR2 is SYDVKM. This CDR3 comprises 18 residues. Germline trimming cut 4 bases from V and 1 base from J; bases unmatched to any gene: 8. CDR3 amino acids: CASSSQLLAGGSYNEQFF. The CDR3, as DNA: TGTGCCAGCAGTTCCCAGCTACTAGCGGGAGGATCCTACAATGAGCAGTTCTTC.

This sequence joins TRBV14 and TRBJ2-7; D may match TRBD1 or TRBD2 (5 bases each). The V end was cut by 8 bases, the J end by 0 bases, with 17 bases between. Germline assignment: CDR1 SGHDN and CDR2 FVKESK. The length of the CDR3 is 15 residues. CDR3 in amino acids: CASRGTDGDSYEQYF. The CDR3 region has the DNA TGTGCCAGCCGTGGGACGGACGGAGACTCCTACGAGCAGTACTTC. Supplemented by reference TRBV14 and TRBJ2-7, the full variable domain reads EAGVTQFPSHSVIEKGQTVTLRCDPISGHDNLYWYRRVMGKEIKFLLHFVKESKQDESGMPNNRFLAERTGGTYSTLKVQPAELEDSGVYFCASRGTDGDSYEQYFGPGTRLTVT.

V is TRBV19 and J is TRBJ1-5, with 9 bases aligning to TRBD1. The V segment lost 1 base and the J segment 7 bases; nucleotides outside the gene matches: 11. The germline gives CDR1 LNHDA, CDR2 SQIVND (reference sequence). This CDR3 contains 17 residues. The CDR3 coding sequence is TGTGCCAGTAGTATAGTGACCGGGACAGGGAGTGGACAGCCCCAGCATTTT. Protein product: CASSIVTGTGSGQPQHF.

There are many counts of this clonotype. This chain uses TRBV28 with TRBJ1-4; tentatively, D is TRBD1 (5 bases). Germline CDR1 reads MDHEN; CDR2 reads SYDVKM. The CDR3 sequence is 15 residues long. V was shortened by 3 bases and J by 6 bases, with 14 bases between the two germline ends. The CDR3 sequence: CASSFSGTRDEKLFF. As DNA, the CDR3 is TGTGCCAGCAGTTTCTCCGGGACCCGGGATGAAAAACTGTTTTTT.

This sequence joins TRBV2 and TRBJ2-3, with 7 bases lining up with TRBD1. Germline assignment: CDR1 SNHLY and CDR2 FYNNEI. The CDR3 runs 14 residues. V shed 5 bases, J shed 2 bases, and the junction held 4 bases outside the gene matches. CDR3 coding DNA: TGTGCCAGCAGTAGACAGGGTACCACAGATACGCAGTATTTT. It codes for CASSRQGTTDTQYF.

This clonotype was seen a few times. The chain carries TRBV29-1 and TRBJ1-2; TRBD1 is a possible D gene (6 bases). Germline values: CDR1 SQVTM, CDR2 ANQGSEA. The ends were cut back, 2 bases at V and 4 bases at J, with 14 bases in the middle. This CDR3 comprises 14 residues. The CDR3 DNA follows: TGCAGCGTTGAAAGTCAGGGGCGCGGCTATGGCTACACCTTC. Translated: CSVESQGRGYGYTF.

There are many counts of this clonotype. V is TRBV2 and J is TRBJ1-6; no firm D call. Germline loops: CDR1 SNHLY, CDR2 FYNNEI. The CDR3 extends over 12 amino acids. V was trimmed by 11 bases and J by 9 bases, leaving 14 bases between them. CDR3: CASHSGSSPLHF. In nucleotides, the CDR3 is TGTGCCTCCCATTCCGGATCTTCACCCCTCCACTTT.

In regard to this clonotype: The junction departs from germline at one end; a sequencing error may be responsible. The chain uses TRBV27 and TRBJ2-7, with D tentatively TRBD1 (7 bases). CDR3 size: 15 residues. The germline V gene encodes CDR1 MNHEY and CDR2 SMNVEV (reference sequence). The CDR3 DNA sequence: TGTGCCAGCAGTACAACAGGGGCGGGGACCTACGAGCGGTACTTC. Amino acids: CASSTTGAGTYERYF.

This clonotype was seen ten or more times. The chain joins TRBV20-1 to TRBJ1-5; D unresolved. Germline V gene lookup returns CDR1 DFQATT and CDR2 SNEGSKA (reference sequence). Trimming cost V 4 bases and J 1 base, with 5 bases left between them. This CDR3 comprises 12 residues. The chain's CDR3 is CSAMGSNQPQHF. CDR3 DNA sequence: TGCAGTGCTATGGGAAGCAATCAGCCCCAGCATTTT.

As to this clonotype: Sequence at one end of the junction differs from germline and may be a read error. The V call is TRBV3-1, the J call TRBJ1-5; the D is unclear. The CDR3 consists of 14 residues. CDR1 and CDR2 from the germline V gene are LGHDT and YNNKEL (reference sequence). The CDR3 here is CASRQVSGNQPQHF. The CDR3 bases are TGTGCCAGCAGACAAGTATCAGGAAATCAGCCCCAGCATTTT.

In its sample, this clonotype was seen many times. This chain joins TRBV7-2 and TRBJ2-7; D gene ambiguous. Germline CDR1 is SGHTA and CDR2 is FQGNSA. This CDR3 comprises 14 residues. Trimming shortened V by 1 base and J by 7 bases, and 14 bases separated the two germline ends. CDR3 loop: CASSLEASWREQYF. In DNA form, the CDR3 reads TGTGCCAGCAGCTTAGAAGCGAGCTGGCGGGAGCAGTACTTC.

This clonotype was counted ten times or more. The chain uses TRBV20-1 and TRBJ1-1; 10 bases align to TRBD1. The ends lost 4 bases at V and 1 base at J; junction bases unmatched: 3. This CDR3 is 14 amino acids long. Germline lookup yields CDR1 DFQATT and CDR2 SNEGSKA (reference sequence). The CDR3 coding sequence is TGCAGTGCTACGAGGACAGGGGGGAACACTGAAGCTTTCTTT. Translation: CSATRTGGNTEAFF.

The CDR3 DNA reads as TGTGCCAGCAGCGCATTTACAGGGAGCGAGCAGTACTTC. This translates into CASSAFTGSEQYF. This chain connects TRBV7-3 to TRBJ2-7; maybe TRBD1 (6 bases). There are 13 residues in the CDR3. CDR1 and CDR2 (germline): SGHTA, FQGTGA. Trimming pared 5 bases from V and 6 bases from J, leaving 14 bases between.

The V and J genes are TRBV28 and TRBJ1-5; D is ambiguous. The CDR3 contains 12 residues. The germline V gene has CDR1 MDHEN and CDR2 SYDVKM. V lost 8 bases and J lost 2, with 7 bases in between. CDR3 region: CASFVGNQPQHF. CDR3 sequence (DNA): TGTGCCAGCTTTGTTGGCAATCAGCCCCAGCATTTT.

This clonotype was found many times. The chain joins TRBV28 to TRBJ1-4, with 7 bases lining up with TRBD1. CDR1 and CDR2 from the germline V gene are MDHEN and SYDVKM. Unmatched junction bases numbered 7, after V lost 6 bases and J lost 0 bases. The CDR3 sequence is 16 residues long. CDR3 nucleotides: TGTGCCAGCAGGGGGACAGACCCTGCAACTAATGAAAAACTGTTTTTT. This encodes CASRGTDPATNEKLFF.

This clonotype was detected ten times or more. The chain employs TRBV28 and TRBJ1-2, with 10 bases matching TRBD1. Germline trimming cut 7 bases from V and 6 bases from J; bases unmatched to any gene: 11. The CDR3 has 15 residues. From germline, CDR1 is MDHEN and CDR2 SYDVKM. CDR3 in amino acids: CASTPPGTGDDGYTF. The CDR3 DNA is TGTGCCAGCACCCCGCCCGGGACAGGGGATGATGGCTACACCTTC.

This clonotype was observed a few times. V gene TRBV5-1 combines with J gene TRBJ1-4; possibly TRBD1 for D (5 bases). Trimming stripped 4 bases from V and 3 bases from J, with 10 bases between. CDR1 and CDR2 (germline): SGHRS, YFSETQ. This CDR3 is 14 amino acids long. Here the CDR3 DNA reads TGCGCCAGCAGCCTGACAGCGGCTAATGAAAAACTGTTTTTT. Its translation: CASSLTAANEKLFF.

The V gene is TRBV14, the J gene TRBJ2-3; tentatively, D is TRBD2 (5 bases). Germline V gene sequence: CDR1 SGHDN, CDR2 FVKESK. Between the trimmed V and J ends, which lost 2 bases and 1 base, there was a span of 13 bases. The CDR3 runs 16 residues. CDR3 loop: CASSQSPAERTDTQYF. The CDR3 DNA reads TGTGCCAGCAGCCAATCCCCAGCGGAGCGCACAGATACGCAGTATTTT.

This chain links TRBV19 with TRBJ1-1; 10 bases match TRBD1. There are 14 residues in the CDR3. The V and J ends lost 6 bases and 5 bases, in that order; junction bases with no gene match: 6. Germline V lookup: CDR1 LNHDA, CDR2 SQIVND (reference sequence). CDR3 protein: CASSHWTGGTEAFF. CDR3 bases: TGTGCCAGTAGCCACTGGACAGGGGGTACTGAAGCTTTCTTT.

This clonotype came up a few times. The chain combines TRBV7-6 with TRBJ2-7; TRBD2 agrees at 13 bases. This CDR3 is built from 16 residues. J was trimmed by 3 bases and V by 5 bases; bases with no gene match: 7. Germline values: CDR1 SGHVS, CDR2 FNYEAQ. CDR3 loop: CASSAGLAGLLYEQYF. In nucleotides, the CDR3 is TGTGCCAGCAGCGCGGGACTAGCGGGACTTCTCTACGAGCAGTACTTC. Full variable domain (remainder filled in from reference TRBV7-6 and TRBJ2-7): GAGVSQSPRYKVTKRGQDVALRCDPISGHVSLYWYRQALGQGPEFLTYFNYEAQQDKSGLPNDRFSAERPEGSISTLTIQRTEQRDSAMYRCASSAGLAGLLYEQYFGPGTRLTVT.

The V and J genes are TRBV5-1 and TRBJ2-5; the D is unclear. V was shortened by 0 bases and J by 1 base, with 7 bases between the two germline ends. Germline V gene lookup returns CDR1 SGHRS and CDR2 YFSETQ. The CDR3 loop spans 14 amino acids. The CDR3 loop is CASSLGISQETQYF. CDR3 DNA sequence: TGCGCCAGCAGCTTGGGTATCAGCCAAGAGACCCAGTACTTC.

This clonotype has more than one count but fewer than ten. The chain recombines TRBV30 with TRBJ1-1, with unresolved D. CDR1 is GTSNPN and CDR2 is SVGIG in the germline V gene (reference sequence). The CDR3 covers 12 residues. Trimming left V 0 bases short and J 3 bases short, with 5 bases between. In DNA, the CDR3 is TGTGCCTGGAGTGTCGAGCACACTGAAGCTTTCTTT. Protein product: CAWSVEHTEAFF. The variable domain in full, completed from reference TRBV30 and TRBJ1-1, reads SQTIHQWPATLVQPVGSPLSLECTVEGTSNPNLYWYRQAAGRGLQLLFYSVGIGQISSEVPQNLSASRPQDRQFILSSKKLLLSDSGFYLCAWSVEHTEAFFGQGTRLTVV.

This clonotype appeared many times. This rearrangement joins TRBV11-2 to TRBJ2-5, with no clear D. This CDR3 is 15 amino acids long. The V gene's germline CDR1 is SGHAT and CDR2 FQNNGV. Trimming cost V 5 bases and J 2 bases, with 15 bases left between them. CDR3 sequence reads: CASSPSIGPQETQYF. CDR3 coding DNA: TGTGCCAGCAGCCCCTCCATTGGGCCTCAAGAGACCCAGTACTTC.

There are many counts of this clonotype. This chain connects TRBV13 to TRBJ2-7; D unclear. Trimming removed 2 bases from V and 0 bases from J, with 11 bases in between. This CDR3 is 15 amino acids long. Germline V CDR1 and CDR2: PRHDT, FYEKMQ (reference sequence). The CDR3 loop is CASSLSLTDSYEQYF. DNA for the CDR3: TGTGCCAGCAGCTTAAGTCTGACCGACTCCTACGAGCAGTACTTC. Together with reference TRBV13 and TRBJ2-7, the CDR3 gives the full variable domain: AAGVIQSPRHLIKEKRETATLKCYPIPRHDTVYWYQQGPGQDPQFLISFYEKMQSDKGSIPDRFSAQQFSDYHSELNMSSLELGDSALYFCASSLSLTDSYEQYFGPGTRLTVT.